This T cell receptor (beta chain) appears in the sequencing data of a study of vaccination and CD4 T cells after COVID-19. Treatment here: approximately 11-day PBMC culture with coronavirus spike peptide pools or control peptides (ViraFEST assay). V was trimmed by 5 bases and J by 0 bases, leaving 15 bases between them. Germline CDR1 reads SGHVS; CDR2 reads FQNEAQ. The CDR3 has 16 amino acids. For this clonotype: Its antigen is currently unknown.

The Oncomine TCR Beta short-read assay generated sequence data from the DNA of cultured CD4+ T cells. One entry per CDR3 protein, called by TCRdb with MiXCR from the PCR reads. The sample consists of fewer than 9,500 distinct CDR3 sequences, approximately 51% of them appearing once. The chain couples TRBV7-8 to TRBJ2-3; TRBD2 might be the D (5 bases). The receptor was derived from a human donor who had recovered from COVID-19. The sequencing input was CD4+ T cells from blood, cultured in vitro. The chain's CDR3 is CASSVRAARSTDTQYF. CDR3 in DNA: TGTGCCAGCAGCGTGCGAGCGGCGAGAAGCACAGATACGCAGTATTTT.